One sample yielded the 17 T cell receptor beta chains listed below, sequenced in a study of blood T cell repertoires in COVID-19. Profiled with immunoSEQ multiplex PCR; TCRdb holds only in-frame clones, not every one. The sample lists fewer than 450,000 clones, 90% occurring once. Sequenced sample: PBMCs or T cells enriched from blood (not recorded which). These receptors were collected from a man between 18 and 35 years old who had recovered from COVID-19.

The rearrangement joins TRBV19 to TRBJ1-2; 7 bases match TRBD1. The CDR3 is 13 residues long. With 5 bases clipped from V and 4 bases from J, the junction kept 4 bases outside the gene matches. Looked up from germline, CDR1 is LNHDA and CDR2 is SQIVND (reference sequence). DNA for the CDR3: TGTGCCAGTAGTGCTCCAGGGGGCTATGGCTACACCTTC. This translates into CASSAPGGYGYTF. Looking up the rest from reference TRBV19 and TRBJ1-2 gives the full variable domain: DGGITQSPKYLFRKEGQNVTLSCEQNLNHDAMYWYRQDPGQGLRLIYYSQIVNDFQKGDIAEGYSVSREKKESFPLTVTSAQKNPTAFYLCASSAPGGYGYTFGSGTRLTVV.

The genes are TRBV7-3 and TRBJ1-1; no reliable D call. Trimming left V 8 bases short and J 6 bases short, with 16 bases between. Germline V gene sequence: CDR1 SGHTA, CDR2 FQGTGA. The CDR3 is 13 residues long. The CDR3 sequence: CASSRVSQAEAFF. The CDR3 DNA sequence: TGTGCCAGCTCTAGAGTTTCACAAGCTGAAGCTTTCTTT.

The CDR3 nucleotides are TGTGCCAGCTCGAACCAAGCCGGGGCGAACACCGGGGAGCTGTTTTTT. Translation gives CASSNQAGANTGELFF. The V call is TRBV18, the J call TRBJ2-2, with a tentative D call TRBD2 (5 bases). This CDR3 comprises 16 residues. Per germline, CDR1 KGHSH and CDR2 LQKENI. V was clipped by 6 bases and J by 0 bases, with 14 bases between them.

This rearrangement joins TRBV27 to TRBJ2-7, with D possibly matching TRBD1 (8 bases). With 3 bases removed from V and 4 bases from J, the gap between germline ends came to 16 bases. This CDR3 is 15 amino acids long. The germline gives CDR1 MNHEY, CDR2 SMNVEV (reference sequence). CDR3 amino acids: CASSFKQGGYYEQYF. The CDR3 coding sequence is TGTGCCAGCAGTTTTAAACAGGGGGGGTATTACGAGCAGTACTTC.

As concerns this clone: This sample includes further DNA sequences coding for the same CDR3. The chain carries TRBV5-4 and TRBJ2-7; D is ambiguous. The CDR3 runs 12 residues. Germline V gives CDR1 SGHNT, CDR2 YYREEE (reference sequence). Between the trimmed V and J ends, which lost 4 bases and 3 bases, there was a span of 8 bases. The CDR3 here is CASSLDGYEQYF. In nucleotides, the CDR3 is TGTGCCAGCAGCCTGGACGGCTACGAGCAGTACTTC.

The CDR3 region is CASSQLSGRGNYEQYF. CDR3 nucleotides: TGTGCCAGCAGCCAATTGTCCGGCAGGGGTAATTACGAGCAGTACTTC. The rearrangement uses TRBV3-1 (or the pseudogene TRBV3-2) and TRBJ2-7, with D perhaps matching TRBD1 (6 bases). Germline V CDR1 and CDR2: LGHDT, YNNKEL (reference sequence). The CDR3 is 16 residues long. The ends were cut back, 2 bases at V and 4 bases at J, with 18 bases in the middle.

This clone appeared a single time. The rearrangement joins TRBV2 to TRBJ2-7; TRBD2 might be the D (6 bases). Germline V gene data show CDR1 as SNHLY and CDR2 as FYNNEI. The ends were cut back, 0 bases at V and 7 bases at J, with 7 bases in the middle. The CDR3 runs to 12 residues. The CDR3 DNA sequence: TGTGCCAGCAGTGAAGCTCGGGGGGAGCAGTACTTC. Protein: CASSEARGEQYF.

The chain links TRBV7-9 to TRBJ1-1; D remains ambiguous. CDR1 is SEHNR, CDR2 FQNEAQ, per germline (reference sequence). V shed 4 bases and J shed 4 bases, with 10 bases lying between them. The CDR3 sequence is 13 residues long. The CDR3 is CASSWWQATEAFF. In DNA form, the CDR3 reads TGTGCCAGCAGCTGGTGGCAGGCCACTGAAGCTTTCTTT.

The chain joins TRBV25-1 to TRBJ2-7; 7 nucleotides agree with TRBD2. This CDR3 is built from 16 residues. J lost 6 bases, V lost 3 bases, and 14 bases had no gene match. CDR1 MGHDK and CDR2 SYGVNS come from the germline V gene. CDR3 sequence (DNA): TGTGCCAGCAGTGACCCCGCGAGACTAGCTCCCCTCGAGCAGTACTTC. Translation: CASSDPARLAPLEQYF.

The chain combines TRBV7-9 with TRBJ2-7, with 9 positions matching TRBD2. Germline CDR1 SEHNR, CDR2 FQNEAQ (reference sequence). V gave up 3 bases and J gave up 6 bases; unmatched junction bases: 6. The CDR3 contains 14 residues. The chain's CDR3 is CASSLGGGATEQYF. In DNA form, the CDR3 reads TGTGCCAGCAGCTTGGGCGGGGGGGCGACCGAGCAGTACTTC.

V is TRBV5-1 and J is TRBJ2-7; 9 bases are a match to TRBD1. Germline V gene lookup returns CDR1 SGHRS and CDR2 YFSETQ. The V and J ends lost 6 bases and 5 bases, in that order; junction bases with no gene match: 9. The CDR3 loop spans 14 amino acids. This chain's CDR3 is CASKVVGQGDEQYF. The CDR3 DNA sequence: TGCGCCAGCAAAGTTGTGGGACAGGGCGACGAGCAGTACTTC.

The chain joins TRBV11-2 to TRBJ1-2; D perhaps matches TRBD1 (5 bases). Germline V gene lookup returns CDR1 SGHAT and CDR2 FQNNGV. V lost 3 bases and J lost 2, with 13 bases in between. The CDR3 length is 15 residues. CDR3 nucleotide sequence: TGTGCCAGCAGCTTTCGAGGGGAGGGGAACTATGGCTACACCTTC. It is translated as CASSFRGEGNYGYTF.

On this clone: Other nucleotide sequences from this sample produce the same CDR3. The chain joins TRBV2 to TRBJ2-2; D is unclear. The length of the CDR3 is 12 residues. V shed 4 bases and J shed 3 bases, with 3 bases lying between them. CDR1 SNHLY and CDR2 FYNNEI come from the germline V gene. This CDR3 is CASSGDTGELFF. In DNA, the CDR3 is TGTGCCAGCAGTGGCGACACCGGGGAGCTGTTTTTT.

This rearrangement joins TRBV28 to TRBJ2-7; possible D gene TRBD2, 6 bases. The CDR3 length is 14 residues. The ends were cut back, 2 bases at V and 2 bases at J, with 10 bases in the middle. CDR1 is MDHEN and CDR2 is SYDVKM in the germline V gene. As DNA, the CDR3 is TGTGCCAGCAGTTTAGCGGGGAGGCCCTACGAGCAGTACTTC. Amino acids: CASSLAGRPYEQYF.

The V call is TRBV3-1 (or the pseudogene TRBV3-2), the J call TRBJ1-3; maybe TRBD1 (5 bases). The CDR3 covers 13 residues. Germline CDR1 is LGHDT and CDR2 is YNNKEL (reference sequence). V dropped 0 bases and J dropped 9 bases, with 9 bases sitting between them. DNA for the CDR3: TGTGCCAGCAGCCAAGATGGGGGGAGCACCATATATTTT. As protein: CASSQDGGSTIYF.

The chain is built from TRBV3-1 (or the pseudogene TRBV3-2) and TRBJ1-2, with D possibly matching TRBD1 (6 bases). The germline V gene encodes CDR1 LGHDT and CDR2 YNNKEL (reference sequence). Trimming removed 6 bases from V and 5 bases from J, with 16 bases in between. The length of the CDR3 is 14 residues. The CDR3: CASRLTDSPYGYTF. DNA for the CDR3: TGTGCCAGCAGACTAACGGACAGCCCATATGGCTACACCTTC.

This rearrangement joins TRBV30 to TRBJ2-1; the D gene is possibly TRBD2 (6 bases). V lost 2 bases to trimming and J lost 0 bases, with 20 bases between them. CDR1 and CDR2 from the germline V gene are GTSNPN and SVGIG (reference sequence). This CDR3 has 18 residues. CDR3 region: CAWSKTRTAGYSYNEQFF. DNA for the CDR3: TGTGCCTGGAGTAAAACTCGTACTGCGGGGTACTCCTACAATGAGCAGTTCTTC. The variable domain in full, with the rest retrieved from reference TRBV30 and TRBJ2-1, is SQTIHQWPATLVQPVGSPLSLECTVEGTSNPNLYWYRQAAGRGLQLLFYSVGIGQISSEVPQNLSASRPQDRQFILSSKKLLLSDSGFYLCAWSKTRTAGYSYNEQFFGPGTRLTVL.